This TCR beta chain was sequenced for a study of T cell responses to AZD1222 COVID-19 vaccine (dated by TCRdb to the early 2020s). About the study as a whole: A total of under 250 trial participants underwent TCR sequencing, of whom about 210 had received two doses of AZD1222 and roughly 26 had received two doses of the MenACWY control vaccine. Trial participants were enrolled into age subgroups of 18-55, 56-69 and 70-plus years, which contained roughly 140, 27 and 60 TCR-sequenced participants, respectively.

Turning to this clone: Its antigen target is currently unknown. Per-base qualities were not stored, and no clone one base away is much larger.

Germline trimming amounts to 5 bases on V and 0 bases on J, with 12 as the count of junction bases outside the gene matches. The CDR3 spans 17 residues, from the cysteine through the phenylalanine. The DNA shown is the 51-base CDR3, in frame from base 1. The germline V gene gives CDR1 as SGHRS and CDR2 as YFSETQ. What the study reported, not specific to this receptor: Most participants were white British and females outnumbered males, and the authors suggested that clonal diversity may have been underestimated. Vaccine-associated CD4 TCRs spanned the whole spike protein, with dominant responses in regions 160-218 and 743-854. Nearly half of unique spike-specific TCRs reportedly recognized epitopes outside regions mutated in the B.1.351 and B.1.1.7 variants. A significant rise in spike-specific TCR breadth and depth was observed after two AZD1222 doses relative to day 0 and relative to MenACWY recipients. Because no samples from the day 14 peak response were available, repertoires could be characterized only after the peak T cell response. Only five to seven AZD1222 recipients were SARS-CoV-2 seropositive at baseline, limiting conclusions about previously exposed vaccinees. The 56-69-year group was small, and its depth increase did not reach significance, likely because of low power.

The CDR3 regions of human TCRbeta chains were analyzed by immunosequencing. The authors' analysis ran thus. TCRs in the repertoires were compared against a reference library of SARS-CoV-2-specific TCRs that had been generated with the MIRA antigen-specificity platform. Breadth was defined as the fraction of unique TCRs that were SARS-CoV-2-associated, and depth was defined as the fraction of total T cells that were SARS-CoV-2-associated. Using the MIRA data, each spike-specific TCR was assigned both to the spike region to which the TCR was reactive and to a CD4 or CD8 class. Log10-transformed breadth and depth values were compared by one-way ANOVA with Sidak's multiple comparisons tests. The clones in this table, taken by TCRdb from immuneACCESS, are in-frame only. Not every clone is retained; where verified, under half of the shortfall comes from an unresolved V gene, and the cause of the rest is unknown. For V, J and clone size, that table is used; D and trimming come from the DNA. A total of approximately 270,000 clones appear in this sample, 90% to 95% of them only once. Of the sample, around 0.6% is held by the ten largest clones.

In light of the paper, this sample's time point label describes: about 28 days (+/-7) after the second vaccine dose. AZD1222 recipients with second doses at about 4 weeks or about 12 weeks were pooled, because spike-specific TCR depth and breadth did not differ between schedules. Vaccinee samples came from UK trials COV001 and COV002, including a single-blind randomized controlled phase 2/3 trial of AZD1222 (ChAdOx1 nCoV-19) in healthy adults. For TCRbeta chain sequencing, PBMC samples from trial participants were taken at day 0 and at day 28 after the second dose. The sequenced sample was peripheral blood, obtained 28 days after the second AZD1222 dose. The receptor chain draws on TRBV5-1 and TRBJ1-1; 8 bases in the junction line up with TRBD1. The clonotype was recovered from an adult who received the AZD1222 COVID-19 vaccine. The sequenced DNA: TGCGCCAGCAGATCCGACAGGGGCCGATCTATGAACACTGAAGCTTTCTTT. It specifies CASRSDRGRSMNTEAFF.